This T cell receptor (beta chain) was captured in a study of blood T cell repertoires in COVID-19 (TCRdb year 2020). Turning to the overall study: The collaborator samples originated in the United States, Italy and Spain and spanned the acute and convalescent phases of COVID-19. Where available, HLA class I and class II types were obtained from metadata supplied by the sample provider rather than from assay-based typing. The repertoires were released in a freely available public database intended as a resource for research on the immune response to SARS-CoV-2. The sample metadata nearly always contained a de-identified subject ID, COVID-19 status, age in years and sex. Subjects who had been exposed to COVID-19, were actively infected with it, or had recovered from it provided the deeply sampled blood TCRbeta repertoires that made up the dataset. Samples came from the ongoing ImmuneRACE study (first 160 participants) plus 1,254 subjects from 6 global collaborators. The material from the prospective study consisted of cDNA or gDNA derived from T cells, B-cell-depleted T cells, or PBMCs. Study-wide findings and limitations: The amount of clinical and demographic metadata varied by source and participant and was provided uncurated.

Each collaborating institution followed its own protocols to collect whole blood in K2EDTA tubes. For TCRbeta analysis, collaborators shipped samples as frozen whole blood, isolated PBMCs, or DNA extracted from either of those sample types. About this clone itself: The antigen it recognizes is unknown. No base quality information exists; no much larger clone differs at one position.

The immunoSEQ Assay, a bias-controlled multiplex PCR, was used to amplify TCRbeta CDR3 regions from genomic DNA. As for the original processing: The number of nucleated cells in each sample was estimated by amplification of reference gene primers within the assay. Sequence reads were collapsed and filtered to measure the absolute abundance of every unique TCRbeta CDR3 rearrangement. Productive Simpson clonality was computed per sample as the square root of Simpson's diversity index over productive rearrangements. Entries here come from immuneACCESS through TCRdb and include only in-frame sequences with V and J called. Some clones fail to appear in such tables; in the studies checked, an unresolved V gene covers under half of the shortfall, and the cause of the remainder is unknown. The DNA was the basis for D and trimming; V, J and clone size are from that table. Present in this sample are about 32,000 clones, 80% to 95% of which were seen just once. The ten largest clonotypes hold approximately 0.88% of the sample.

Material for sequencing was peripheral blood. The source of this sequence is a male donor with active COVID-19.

The CDR3 protein: CASSDYLNSNQPQHF. The DNA is as follows: TGTGCCAGCAGTGATTATTTAAATAGCAATCAGCCCCAGCATTTT. Rearrangement joined TRBV2 to TRBJ1-5; the D gene lacks a confident call. V loses 3 bases of germline sequence and J loses 0 bases, and the interval between the two ends is 9 bases. The cysteine opens and the phenylalanine closes a CDR3 of 15 amino acids. Only the CDR3 region is kept as DNA, spanning 45 bases read in frame from base 1. The germline V gene provides CDR1 SNHLY and CDR2 FYNNEI. Supplemented by the reference TRBV2 and TRBJ1-5 proteins around the CDR3, the complete variable domain is EPEVTQTPSHQVTQMGQEVILRCVPISNHLYFYWYRQILGQKVEFLVSFYNNEISEKSEIFDDQFSVERPDGSNFTLKIRSTKLEDSAMYFCASSDYLNSNQPQHFGDGTRLSIL.